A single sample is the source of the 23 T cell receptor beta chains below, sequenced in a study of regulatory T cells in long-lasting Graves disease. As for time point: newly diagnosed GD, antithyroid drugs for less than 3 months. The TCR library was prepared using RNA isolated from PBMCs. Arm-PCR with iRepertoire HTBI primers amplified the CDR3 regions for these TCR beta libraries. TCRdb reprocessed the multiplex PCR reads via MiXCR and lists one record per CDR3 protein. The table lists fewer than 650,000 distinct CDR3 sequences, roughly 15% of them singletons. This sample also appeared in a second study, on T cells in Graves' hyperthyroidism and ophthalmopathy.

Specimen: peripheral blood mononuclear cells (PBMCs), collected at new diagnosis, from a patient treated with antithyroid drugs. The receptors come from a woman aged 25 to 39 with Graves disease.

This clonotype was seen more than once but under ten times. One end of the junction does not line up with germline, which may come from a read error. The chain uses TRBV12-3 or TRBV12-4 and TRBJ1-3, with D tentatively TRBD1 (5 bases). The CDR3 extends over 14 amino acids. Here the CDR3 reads CASSFGGSGNTTYF. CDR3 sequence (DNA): TGTGCCAGCAGTTTTGGGGGTTCTGGAAACACCACATATTTT.

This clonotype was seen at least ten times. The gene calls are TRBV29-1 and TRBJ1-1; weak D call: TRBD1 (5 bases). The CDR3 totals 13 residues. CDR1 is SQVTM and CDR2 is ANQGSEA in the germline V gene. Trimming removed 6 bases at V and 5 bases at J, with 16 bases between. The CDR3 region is CSVGLGKGTEAFF. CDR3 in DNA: TGCAGCGTGGGACTGGGGAAAGGGACTGAAGCTTTCTTT.

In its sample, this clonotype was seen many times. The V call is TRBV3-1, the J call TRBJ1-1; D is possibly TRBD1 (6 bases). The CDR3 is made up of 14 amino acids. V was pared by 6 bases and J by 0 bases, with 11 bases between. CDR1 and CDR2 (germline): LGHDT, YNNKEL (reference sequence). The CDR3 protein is CASSRTDMNTEAFF. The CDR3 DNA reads TGTGCCAGCAGTCGGACAGACATGAACACTGAAGCTTTCTTT.

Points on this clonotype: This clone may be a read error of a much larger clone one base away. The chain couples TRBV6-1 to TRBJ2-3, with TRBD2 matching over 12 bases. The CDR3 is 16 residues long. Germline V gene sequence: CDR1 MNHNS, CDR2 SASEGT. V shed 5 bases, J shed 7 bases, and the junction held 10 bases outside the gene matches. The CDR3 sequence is CASSLTSGSGTNTQYF. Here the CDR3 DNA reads TGTGCCAGCAGTCTGACTAGCGGGAGTGGTACAAATACGCAGTATTTT.

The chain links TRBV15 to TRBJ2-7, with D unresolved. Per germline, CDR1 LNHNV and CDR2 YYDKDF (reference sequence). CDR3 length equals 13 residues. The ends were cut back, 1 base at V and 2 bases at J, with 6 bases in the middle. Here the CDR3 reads CATSRGITYEQYF. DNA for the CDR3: TGTGCCACCAGCAGAGGAATCACCTACGAGCAGTACTTC. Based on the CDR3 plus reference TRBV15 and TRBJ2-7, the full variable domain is DAMVIQNPRYQVTQFGKPVTLSCSQTLNHNVMYWYQQKSSQAPKLLFHYYDKDFNNEADTPDNFQSRRPNTSFCFLDIRSPGLGDTAMYLCATSRGITYEQYFGPGTRLTVT.

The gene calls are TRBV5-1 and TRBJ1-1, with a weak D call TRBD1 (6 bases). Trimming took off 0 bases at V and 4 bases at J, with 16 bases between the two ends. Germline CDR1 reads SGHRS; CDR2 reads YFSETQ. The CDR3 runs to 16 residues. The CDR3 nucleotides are TGCGCCAGCAGCTTGGGGGCAGCCTCGGGGGCCACTGAAGCTTTCTTT. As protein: CASSLGAASGATEAFF.

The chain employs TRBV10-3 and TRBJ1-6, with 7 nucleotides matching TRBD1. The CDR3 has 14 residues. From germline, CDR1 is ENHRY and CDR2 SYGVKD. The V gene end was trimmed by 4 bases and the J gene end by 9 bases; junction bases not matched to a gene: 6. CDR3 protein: CAISVRGQSSPLHF. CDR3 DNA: TGTGCCATCAGTGTAAGGGGGCAAAGTTCACCCCTCCACTTT.

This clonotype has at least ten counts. The CDR3 nucleotides are TGTGCCAGCAGTGAACAGCCGGACGGCTACACCTTC. Protein sequence: CASSEQPDGYTF. The gene calls are TRBV6-1 and TRBJ1-2; no clear D. The CDR3 covers 12 residues. The germline V gene encodes CDR1 MNHNS and CDR2 SASEGT. The V gene lost 2 bases and the J gene lost 8 bases, with 9 bases spanning the gap.

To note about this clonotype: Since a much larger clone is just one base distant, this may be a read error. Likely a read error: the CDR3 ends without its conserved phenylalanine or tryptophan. This chain's CDR3 is CASSLFPGSGANVLTS. As DNA, the CDR3 is TGTGCCAGCAGCTTATTCCCAGGATCCGGGGCCAACGTCCTGACTTCC. The chain combines TRBV7-3 with TRBJ2-6; no firm D call. Deletions cut 2 bases from V and 4 bases from J, with 12 bases between. The CDR3 has 16 residues. Germline CDR1 and CDR2: SGHTA and FQGTGA.

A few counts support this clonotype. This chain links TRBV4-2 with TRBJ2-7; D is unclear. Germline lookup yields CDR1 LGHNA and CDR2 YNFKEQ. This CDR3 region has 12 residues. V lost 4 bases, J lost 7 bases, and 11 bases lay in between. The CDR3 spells CASSRDPLEQYF. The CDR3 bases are TGTGCCAGCAGCCGAGACCCTTTGGAGCAGTACTTC.

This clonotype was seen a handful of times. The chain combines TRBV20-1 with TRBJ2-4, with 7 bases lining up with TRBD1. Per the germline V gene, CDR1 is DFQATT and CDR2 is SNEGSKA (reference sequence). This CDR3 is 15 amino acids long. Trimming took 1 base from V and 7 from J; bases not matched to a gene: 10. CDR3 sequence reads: CSARGQGLIVNIQYF. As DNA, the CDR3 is TGCAGTGCTAGAGGACAGGGTTTGATAGTGAACATTCAGTACTTC.

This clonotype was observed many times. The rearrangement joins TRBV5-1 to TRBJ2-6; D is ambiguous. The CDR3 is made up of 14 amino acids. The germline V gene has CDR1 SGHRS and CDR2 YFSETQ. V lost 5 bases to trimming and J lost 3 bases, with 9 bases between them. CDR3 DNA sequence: TGCGCCAGCAGTGAAGGGTTTGGGGCCAACGTCCTGACTTTC. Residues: CASSEGFGANVLTF.

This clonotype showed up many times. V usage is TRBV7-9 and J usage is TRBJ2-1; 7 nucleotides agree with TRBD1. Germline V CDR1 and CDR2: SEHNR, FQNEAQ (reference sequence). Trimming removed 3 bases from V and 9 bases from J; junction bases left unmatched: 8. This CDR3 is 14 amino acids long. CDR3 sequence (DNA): TGTGCCAGCAGCTTCCTACCAGGGGGTAGTGAGCAGTTCTTC. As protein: CASSFLPGGSEQFF.

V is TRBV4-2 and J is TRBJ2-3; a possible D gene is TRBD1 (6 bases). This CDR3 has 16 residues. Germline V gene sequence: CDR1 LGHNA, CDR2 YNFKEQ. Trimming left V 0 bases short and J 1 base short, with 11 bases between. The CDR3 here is CASSQEHRVGTDTQYF. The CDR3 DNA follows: TGTGCCAGCAGCCAAGAGCACAGGGTAGGCACAGATACGCAGTATTTT.

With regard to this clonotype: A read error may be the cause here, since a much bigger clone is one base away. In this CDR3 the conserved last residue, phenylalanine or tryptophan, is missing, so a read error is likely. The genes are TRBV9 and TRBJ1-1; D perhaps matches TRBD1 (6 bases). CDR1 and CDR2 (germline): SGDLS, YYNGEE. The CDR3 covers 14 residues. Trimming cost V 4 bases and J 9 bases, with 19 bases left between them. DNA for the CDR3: TGTGCCAGCAGCATTACGACAGAGGACAGAAAAGCTTTCTTA. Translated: CASSITTEDRKAFL.

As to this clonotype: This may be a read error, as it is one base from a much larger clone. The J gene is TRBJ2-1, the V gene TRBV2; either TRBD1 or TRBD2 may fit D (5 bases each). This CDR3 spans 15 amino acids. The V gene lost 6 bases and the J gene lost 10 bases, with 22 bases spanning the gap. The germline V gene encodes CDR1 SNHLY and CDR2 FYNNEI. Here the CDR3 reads CASSSPGTLSYEQFF. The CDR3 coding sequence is TGTGCCAGCAGCTCACCCGGGACGCTCTCCTACGAGCAGTTCTTC. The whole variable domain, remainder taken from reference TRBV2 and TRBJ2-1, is EPEVTQTPSHQVTQMGQEVILRCVPISNHLYFYWYRQILGQKVEFLVSFYNNEISEKSEIFDDQFSVERPDGSNFTLKIRSTKLEDSAMYFCASSSPGTLSYEQFFGPGTRLTVL.

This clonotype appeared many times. The CDR3 sequence is CASSLGHSEAFF. CDR3 coding DNA: TGTGCCAGCAGTTTGGGACACTCTGAAGCTTTCTTT. The chain combines TRBV28 with TRBJ1-1, with TRBD1 as a possible D gene (6 bases). The CDR3 extends over 12 amino acids. Germline-derived CDR1 and CDR2 are MDHEN and SYDVKM. The V and J ends lost 3 bases and 6 bases respectively, with 8 bases between them.

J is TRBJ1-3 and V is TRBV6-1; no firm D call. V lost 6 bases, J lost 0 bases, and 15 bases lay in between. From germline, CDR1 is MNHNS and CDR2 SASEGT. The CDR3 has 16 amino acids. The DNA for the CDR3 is TGTGCCAGCAGGGCAGGAGCCTACCCCTCTGGAAACACCATATATTTT. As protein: CASRAGAYPSGNTIYF.

The CDR3 sequence is CASGWGAVRDQPQHF. CDR3 nucleotides: TGTGCCAGCGGATGGGGAGCCGTACGCGATCAGCCCCAGCATTTT. This chain links TRBV28 with TRBJ1-5, with D unclear. Germline V CDR1 and CDR2: MDHEN, SYDVKM. V was cut by 8 bases and J by 5 bases, with 19 bases left in between. This CDR3 is built from 15 residues.

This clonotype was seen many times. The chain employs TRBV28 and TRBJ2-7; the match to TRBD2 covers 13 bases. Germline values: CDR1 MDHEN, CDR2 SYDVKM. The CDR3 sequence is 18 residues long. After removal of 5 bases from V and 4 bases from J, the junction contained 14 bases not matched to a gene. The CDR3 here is CASSRRVGLAGSLYEQYF. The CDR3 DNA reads TGTGCCAGCAGTCGGAGGGTGGGACTAGCGGGAAGTCTTTACGAGCAGTACTTC.

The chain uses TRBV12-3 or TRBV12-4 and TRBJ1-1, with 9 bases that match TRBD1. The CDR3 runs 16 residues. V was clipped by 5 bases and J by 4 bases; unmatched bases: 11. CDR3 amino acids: CASSKQGARGPTEAFF. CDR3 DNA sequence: TGTGCCAGCAGTAAACAGGGGGCCCGAGGACCCACTGAAGCTTTCTTT.

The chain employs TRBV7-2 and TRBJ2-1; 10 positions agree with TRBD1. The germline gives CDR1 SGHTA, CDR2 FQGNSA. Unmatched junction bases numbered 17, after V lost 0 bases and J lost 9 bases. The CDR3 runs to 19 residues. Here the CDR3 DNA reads TGTGCCAGCAGCTTAGCGCTGTTGATATCGAGACAGGGGGCGGTTGAGCAGTTCTTC. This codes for CASSLALLISRQGAVEQFF.

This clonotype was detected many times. Here the CDR3 DNA reads TGTGCCAGCAGTGGGACAGTTAACTATGGCTACACCTTC. This sequence encodes CASSGTVNYGYTF. V and J are TRBV6-1 and TRBJ1-2, with a tentative D call TRBD1 (6 bases). The CDR3 has 13 amino acids. Per the germline V gene, CDR1 is MNHNS and CDR2 is SASEGT. V lost 4 bases and J lost 1, with 7 bases in between.